The clone carrying this T cell receptor (beta chain) was seen only a few times. As yet, its antigen is unknown. The sample is drawn from a study of T cell repertoires in cytomegalovirus infection. The overall study: HLA-B-restricted CMV epitopes that are well studied, plus recently identified HLA-C-restricted ones, were used by the study. A matching HLA type, together with CMV infection, was signaled by public TCR beta signatures.

Study-level results: Identification of carriers of CMV plus the relevant HLA was performed using cumulative public TCR beta family frequency. Ex vivo, HLA-C-restricted CMV-specific TCR beta clonotypes prevailed over the rest of the response.

Trimming took 1 base from V and 10 from J, leaving 8 bases between them. CDR3 size: 12 residues. The germline V gene has CDR1 SEHNR and CDR2 FQNEAQ (reference sequence). Using its own MiXCR run on the reads, TCRdb lists one record per CDR3 protein. This table has more than 250,000 distinct CDR3 sequences, 20% to 25% appearing once. This sequence was found in a human donor in good health (CMV status not recorded). Some clones in this sample may be carry-over from other donors' samples. The chain recombines TRBV7-9 with TRBJ2-1; D not certain. The specimen was cultured PBMCs, collected from culture after CMV antigen stimulation. CDR3 DNA sequence: TGTGCCAGCAGCTTAGGCCGCCACGAGCAGTTCTTC. It yields the protein CASSLGRHEQFF.